This is a list of T cell receptor beta chains from one sample in a study of blood T cell repertoires in COVID-19. Libraries were prepared by immunoSEQ multiplex PCR; TCRdb keeps only in-frame clonotypes and omits some of them. The sample includes a few hundred thousand clones, about 90% of them seen just once. Sequences were obtained from peripheral blood. The receptors stem from a middle-aged man with acute or convalescent COVID-19. CDR3s include the opening cysteine and the closing phenylalanine or tryptophan. Each record gives: clone size, D gene, J gene, V gene, CDR3 DNA, CDR3 protein. A D gene is named only where the DNA matches it firmly. Size values are once, few and many counts, or a class for expanded clones, and some rows have none.

.,TRBD1,TRBJ2-1,TRBV27,TGTGCCAGCAGACCCCGGACAGGGAGCTCCTACAATGAGCAGTTCTTC,CASRPRTGSSYNEQFF
once,.,TRBJ2-7,TRBV9,TGTGCCAGCAGCGGCAGGGCGGGAAGCTCCTACGAGCAGTACTTC,CASSGRAGSSYEQYF
.,TRBD2,TRBJ2-3,TRBV28,TGTGCCAGCAGTCCGGGGACTAGCGGGAGGTCAGATACGCAGTATTTT,CASSPGTSGRSDTQYF
.,TRBD1,TRBJ2-7,TRBV19,TGTGCCAGTAGTATAGAGCCCGGGACAGGGGACGAGCAGTACTTC,CASSIEPGTGDEQYF
few,.,TRBJ2-4,TRBV11-2,TGTGCCAGCGGACTAAACATGGACATTCAGTACTTC,CASGLNMDIQYF
.,TRBD1,TRBJ1-4,TRBV27,TGTGCCAGCAGTTTTCAGACAGGGGTGAATGAAAAACTGTTTTTT,CASSFQTGVNEKLFF
once,.,TRBJ2-5,TRBV7-2,TGTGCCAGCAGCTTAGTTGCGGGGGCCACCCAAGAGACCCAGTACTTC,CASSLVAGATQETQYF
.,.,TRBJ1-6,TRBV2,TGTGCCAGCTCGGGTTCTAGGAGGAAATATAATTCACCCCTCCACTTT,CASSGSRRKYNSPLHF
.,.,TRBJ2-3,TRBV12-3/TRBV12-4,TGTGCCAGCAGTTTTGTTAGCTCAGATACGCAGTATTTT,CASSFVSSDTQYF
.,.,TRBJ2-7,TRBV27,TGTGCCAGTAGTACAGGCTCCGGCGAGCAGTACTTC,CASSTGSGEQYF
.,.,TRBJ2-2,TRBV4-2,TGTGCCAGCAGCCAAGAGGCGGAGAACACCGGGGAGCTGTTTTTT,CASSQEAENTGELFF
once,.,TRBJ1-4,TRBV3-1/TRBV3-2,TGTGCCAGCAGCCAAGGCCATGCGGGGGGGAGTAATGAAAAACTGTTTTTT,CASSQGHAGGSNEKLFF
.,.,TRBJ1-5,TRBV12-5,TGTGCTAGTGCCCCCCCAGATAATAGCAATCAGCCCCAGCATTTT,CASAPPDNSNQPQHF
.,TRBD1,TRBJ2-7,TRBV28,TGTGCCAGCAGTTCTGGGGGACAGGTGACCTACGAGCAGTACTTC,CASSSGGQVTYEQYF